The clone carrying this T cell receptor beta chain has a handful of counts. As yet, its antigen is unknown. This sample stems from a study of cytomegalovirus exposure and HLA in healthy donors. Study-level points and caveats: In vitro confirmation showed three CMV-associated chains to be CMV antigen specific. Later examination showed HLA-associated TCR beta chains had greater clonal expansion than equally common others.

Vbeta (60) and Jbeta (13) primers were used in the PCR. Measured with immunoSEQ multiplex PCR; TCRdb has only the in-frame clones, and not every one. The sample carries approximately 120,000 clones, roughly 18% recorded once. Germline-derived CDR1 and CDR2 are MNHEY and SVGAGI. CDR3 length: 12 residues. Trimming took off 8 bases at V and 10 bases at J, with 17 bases between the two ends. The origin of this receptor is a female donor in good health and CMV-seropositive. The sequencing input was PBMCs. The genes are TRBV6-5 and TRBJ1-1, with D possibly being TRBD1 (5 bases). CDR3 residues: CASSYQGGGAFF. DNA of the CDR3: TGTGCCAGCTCATATCAGGGTGGTGGAGCTTTCTTT.